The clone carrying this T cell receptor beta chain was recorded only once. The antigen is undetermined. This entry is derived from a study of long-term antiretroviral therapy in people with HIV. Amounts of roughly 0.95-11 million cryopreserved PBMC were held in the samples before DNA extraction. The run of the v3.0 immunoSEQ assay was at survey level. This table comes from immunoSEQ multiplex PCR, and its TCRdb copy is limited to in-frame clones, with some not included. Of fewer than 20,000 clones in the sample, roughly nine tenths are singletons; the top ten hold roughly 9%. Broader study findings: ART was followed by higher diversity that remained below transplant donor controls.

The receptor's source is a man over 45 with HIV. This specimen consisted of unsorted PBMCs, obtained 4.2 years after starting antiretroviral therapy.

As DNA, the CDR3 is TGTGCCAGCAGTTGGTACCTGGACAGGCCACCCAACTCTGGAAACACCATATATTTT. Translated, it gives CASSWYLDRPPNSGNTIYF. This sequence joins TRBV7-2 and TRBJ1-3; 7 bases are shared with TRBD1. The V segment lost 6 bases and the J segment 0 bases; nucleotides outside the gene matches: 17. Germline V lookup: CDR1 SGHTA, CDR2 FQGNSA. CDR3 length: 19 amino acids.